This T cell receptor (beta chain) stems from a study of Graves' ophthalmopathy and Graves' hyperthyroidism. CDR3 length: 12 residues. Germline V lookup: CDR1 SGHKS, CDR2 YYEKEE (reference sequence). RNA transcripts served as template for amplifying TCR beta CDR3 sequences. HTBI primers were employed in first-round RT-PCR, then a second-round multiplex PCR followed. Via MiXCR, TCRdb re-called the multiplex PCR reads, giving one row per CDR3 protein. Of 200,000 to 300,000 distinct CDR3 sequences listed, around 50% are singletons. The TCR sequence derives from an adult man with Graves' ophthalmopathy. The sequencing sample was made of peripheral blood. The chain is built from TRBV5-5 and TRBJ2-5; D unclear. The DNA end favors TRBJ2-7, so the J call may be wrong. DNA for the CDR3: TGTGCCAGCAGCTTCGACCACCTCGAGCAGTACTTC. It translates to CASSFDHLEQYF.